The clone carrying this TCR beta chain has at least ten counts. Its antigen remains unidentified. This entry belongs to a study of metastatic and nonmetastatic thyroid tumors. Study background: Both malignant and benign thyroid patients supplied peripheral blood and tumor or nodule tissue samples, across which the repertoires of these patients were then compared.

General observations from the study: Relative to benign nodules, malignant thyroid tumors were reportedly characterized by significantly elevated TCR beta diversity in blood and tumor.

Via MiXCR, TCRdb re-called the PCR reads. This table holds about 85,000 clones, roughly 8.6% found once. This CDR3 is built from 13 residues. In germline, CDR1 is SGHTA, CDR2 FQGTGA. V lost 5 bases and J 8 bases, leaving 13 bases between the germline ends. Nobody among the patients had been given any treatment before thyroid surgery. The rearrangement uses TRBV7-3 and TRBJ2-1; D is tentatively TRBD1 or TRBD2 (5 bases each). The specimen sequenced was blood. The origin of this receptor is a female donor with papillary thyroid cancer or a benign thyroid nodule (not recorded which). Some clones in this sample may be carry-over from other donors' samples. The DNA for the CDR3 is TGTGCCAGCAGCCTGGGGGTGTTGGATGAGCAGTTCTTC. Its translation is CASSLGVLDEQFF.